Reported below is one T cell receptor (beta chain). Antigen unknown. This record comes from a study of PD-1 blockade in classical Hodgkin lymphoma. Turning to the study itself: Nivolumab was administered to patients intravenously at 3 mg/kg every 2 weeks.

The repertoire was sequenced with immunoSEQ multiplex PCR; TCRdb's copy has only in-frame clones and lacks some. The repertoire includes some 21,000 clones, roughly 70% of them detected once, and roughly a fifth sits in the top ten. Overall study findings and caveats: CD4+ but not CD8+ TCR diversity rose significantly by C4D1. Healthy donors reportedly exceeded newly diagnosed patients in baseline TCR diversity. The baseline diversity of complete responders showed similarity to that of newly diagnosed patients.

The time point denotes: cycle 4 day 1 (C4D1), after less than 7 weeks of nivolumab. After autologous stem cell transplantation all patients relapsed, and prior brentuximab vedotin exposure differed between cohorts. The V gene's germline CDR1 is DFQATT and CDR2 SNEGSKA (reference sequence). CDR3 length: 11 amino acids. V lost 4 bases to trimming and J lost 5 bases, with 6 bases between them. The specimen was peripheral blood mononuclear cells (PBMCs), collected before the fourth cycle of nivolumab. V is TRBV20-1 and J is TRBJ2-4; D may be TRBD1 (5 bases). The receptor's source is a human donor with classical Hodgkin lymphoma. CDR3 amino acids: CSAKQENIQYF. The CDR3 coding sequence is TGCAGTGCTAAACAGGAAAACATTCAGTACTTC.